The subject of this entry is one TCR beta chain. Profiling relied on immunoSEQ multiplex PCR, and the TCRdb table lists in-frame clones only, not all of them. This table holds around 100,000 clones, approximately 90% found once. This record comes from a study of control samples from healthy donors and cancer patients. V lost 5 bases to trimming and J lost 2 bases; unmatched junction nucleotides: 4. The germline gives CDR1 SEHNR, CDR2 FQNEAQ (reference sequence). CDR3 length equals 14 residues. This receptor was identified in a woman aged 18-29 years in good health. Sequencing was carried out using blood. J is TRBJ2-7 and V is TRBV7-9, with 9 bases identical to TRBD1. The CDR3 DNA reads TGTGCCAGCAGCCAAAACAGGGGGCCCTACGAGCAGTACTTC. This gives the protein CASSQNRGPYEQYF.